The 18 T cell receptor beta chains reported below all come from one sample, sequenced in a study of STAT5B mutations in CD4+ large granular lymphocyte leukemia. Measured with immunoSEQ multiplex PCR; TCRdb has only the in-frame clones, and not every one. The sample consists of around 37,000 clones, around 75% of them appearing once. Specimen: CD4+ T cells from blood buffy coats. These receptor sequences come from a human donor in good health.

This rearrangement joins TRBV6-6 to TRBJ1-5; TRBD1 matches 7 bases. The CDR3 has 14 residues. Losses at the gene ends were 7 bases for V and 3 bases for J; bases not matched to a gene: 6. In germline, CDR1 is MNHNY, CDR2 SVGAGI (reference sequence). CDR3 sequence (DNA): TGTGCCAGCACCAGAACAGGGGACAATCAGCCCCAGCATTTT. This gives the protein CASTRTGDNQPQHF.

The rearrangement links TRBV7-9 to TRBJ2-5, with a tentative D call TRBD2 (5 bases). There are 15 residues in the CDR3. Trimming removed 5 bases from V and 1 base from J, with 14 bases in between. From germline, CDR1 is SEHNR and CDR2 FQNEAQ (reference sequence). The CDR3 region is CASSPTRGGQETQYF. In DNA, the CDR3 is TGTGCCAGCAGCCCAACCCGGGGTGGCCAAGAGACCCAGTACTTC.

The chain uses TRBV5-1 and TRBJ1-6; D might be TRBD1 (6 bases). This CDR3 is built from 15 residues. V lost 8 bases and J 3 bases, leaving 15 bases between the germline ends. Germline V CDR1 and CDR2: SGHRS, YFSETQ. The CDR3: CASHSDSVYNSPLHF. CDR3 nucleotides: TGCGCCAGTCACTCGGACAGCGTCTATAATTCACCCCTCCACTTT. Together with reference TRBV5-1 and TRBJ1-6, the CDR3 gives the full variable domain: KAGVTQTPRYLIKTRGQQVTLSCSPISGHRSVSWYQQTPGQGLQFLFEYFSETQRNKGNFPGRFSGRQFSNSRSEMNVSTLELGDSALYLCASHSDSVYNSPLHFGNGTRLTVT.

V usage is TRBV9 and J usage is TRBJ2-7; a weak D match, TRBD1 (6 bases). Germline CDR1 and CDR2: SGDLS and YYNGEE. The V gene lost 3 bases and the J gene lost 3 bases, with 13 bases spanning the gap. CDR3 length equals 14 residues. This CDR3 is CASSGRDKYYEQYF. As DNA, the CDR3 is TGTGCCAGCAGCGGCCGGGACAAGTACTACGAGCAGTACTTC. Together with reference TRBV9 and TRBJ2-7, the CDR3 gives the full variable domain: DSGVTQTPKHLITATGQRVTLRCSPRSGDLSVYWYQQSLDQGLQFLIQYYNGEERAKGNILERFSAQQFPDLHSELNLSSLELGDSALYFCASSGRDKYYEQYFGPGTRLTVT.

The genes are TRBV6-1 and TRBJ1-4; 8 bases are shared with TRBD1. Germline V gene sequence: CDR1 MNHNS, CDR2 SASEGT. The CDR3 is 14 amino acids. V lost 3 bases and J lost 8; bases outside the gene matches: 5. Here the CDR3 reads CASSEGQAAEKLFF. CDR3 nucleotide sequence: TGTGCCAGCAGTGAGGGACAGGCGGCCGAAAAACTGTTTTTT.

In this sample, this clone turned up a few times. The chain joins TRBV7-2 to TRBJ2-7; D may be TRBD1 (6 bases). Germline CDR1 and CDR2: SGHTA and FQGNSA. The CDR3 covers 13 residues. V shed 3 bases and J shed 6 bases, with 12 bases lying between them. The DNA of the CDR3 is TGTGCCAGCAGCTTTACAGGGACGGGCGAGCAGTACTTC. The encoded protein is CASSFTGTGEQYF.

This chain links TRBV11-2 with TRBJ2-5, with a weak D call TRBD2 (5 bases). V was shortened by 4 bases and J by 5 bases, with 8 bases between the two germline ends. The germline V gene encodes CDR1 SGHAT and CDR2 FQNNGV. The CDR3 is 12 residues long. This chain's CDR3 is CASSWERETQYF. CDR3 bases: TGTGCCAGCAGCTGGGAGCGGGAGACCCAGTACTTC.

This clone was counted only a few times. The CDR3 protein is CASSLLGQVSYEQYF. The CDR3 coding sequence is TGTGCCAGCAGCTTATTAGGACAGGTCTCCTACGAGCAGTACTTC. This chain uses TRBV7-9 with TRBJ2-7; 7 bases fit TRBD1. V trimming: 2 bases; J trimming: 0 bases; junction bases outside the gene matches: 4. Germline loops: CDR1 SEHNR, CDR2 FQNEAQ (reference sequence). This CDR3 region has 15 residues. Full variable domain (missing parts from reference TRBV7-9 and TRBJ2-7): DTGVSQNPRHKITKRGQNVTFRCDPISEHNRLYWYRQTLGQGPEFLTYFQNEAQLEKSRLLSDRFSAERPKGSFSTLEIQRTEQGDSAMYLCASSLLGQVSYEQYFGPGTRLTVT.

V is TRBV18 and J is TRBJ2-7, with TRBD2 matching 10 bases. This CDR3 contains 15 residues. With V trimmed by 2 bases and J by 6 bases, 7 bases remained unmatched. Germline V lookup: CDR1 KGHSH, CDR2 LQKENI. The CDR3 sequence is CASSPDSGGTREQYF. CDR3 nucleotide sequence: TGTGCCAGCTCACCAGATAGCGGGGGGACCCGCGAGCAGTACTTC. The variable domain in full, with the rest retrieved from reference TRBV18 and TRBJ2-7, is NAGVMQNPRHLVRRRGQEARLRCSPMKGHSHVYWYRQLPEEGLKFMVYLQKENIIDESGMPKERFSAEFPKEGPSILRIQQVVRGDSAAYFCASSPDSGGTREQYFGPGTRLTVT.

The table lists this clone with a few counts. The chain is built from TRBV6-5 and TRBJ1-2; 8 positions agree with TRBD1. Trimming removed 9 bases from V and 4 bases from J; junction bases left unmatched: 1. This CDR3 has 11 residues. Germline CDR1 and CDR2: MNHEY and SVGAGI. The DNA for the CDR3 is TGTGCCAGTGGACAGGGCTATGGCTACACCTTC. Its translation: CASGQGYGYTF.

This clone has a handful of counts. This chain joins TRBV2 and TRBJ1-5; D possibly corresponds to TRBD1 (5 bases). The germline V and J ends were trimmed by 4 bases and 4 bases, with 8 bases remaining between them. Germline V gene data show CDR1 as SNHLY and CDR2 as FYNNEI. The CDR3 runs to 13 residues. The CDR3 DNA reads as TGTGCCAGCAGTGGGCAGGGTAATCAGCCCCAGCATTTT. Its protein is CASSGQGNQPQHF.

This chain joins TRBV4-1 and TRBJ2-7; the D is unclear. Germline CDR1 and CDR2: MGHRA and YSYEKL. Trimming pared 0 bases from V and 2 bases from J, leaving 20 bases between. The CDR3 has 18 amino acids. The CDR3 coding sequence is TGCGCCAGCAGCCAAGAAGTTGCCCTCTGGGCCTTGGCCTACGAGCAGTACTTC. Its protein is CASSQEVALWALAYEQYF.

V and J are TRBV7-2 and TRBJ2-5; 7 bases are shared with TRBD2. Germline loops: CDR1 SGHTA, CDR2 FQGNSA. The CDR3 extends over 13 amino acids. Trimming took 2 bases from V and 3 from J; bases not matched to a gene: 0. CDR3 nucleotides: TGTGCCAGCAGCTTAAGCGGGAAAGAGACCCAGTACTTC. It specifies CASSLSGKETQYF.

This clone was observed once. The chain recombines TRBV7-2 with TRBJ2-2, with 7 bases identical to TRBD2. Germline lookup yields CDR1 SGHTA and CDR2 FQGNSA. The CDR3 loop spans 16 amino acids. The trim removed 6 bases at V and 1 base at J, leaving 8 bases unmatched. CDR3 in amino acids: CASSRNPSGNTGELFF. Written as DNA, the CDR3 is TGTGCCAGCAGTAGGAACCCTAGCGGGAACACCGGGGAGCTGTTTTTT.

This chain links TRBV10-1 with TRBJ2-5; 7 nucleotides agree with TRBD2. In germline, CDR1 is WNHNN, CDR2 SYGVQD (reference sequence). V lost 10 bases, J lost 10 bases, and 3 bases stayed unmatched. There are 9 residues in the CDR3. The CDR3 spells CATQRDQYF. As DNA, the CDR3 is TGCGCCACCCAGCGGGACCAGTACTTC.

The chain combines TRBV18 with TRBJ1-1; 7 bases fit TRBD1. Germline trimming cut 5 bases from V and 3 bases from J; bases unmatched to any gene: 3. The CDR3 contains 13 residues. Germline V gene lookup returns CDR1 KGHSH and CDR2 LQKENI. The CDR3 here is CASSSGQDTEAFF. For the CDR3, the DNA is TGTGCCAGCTCATCCGGACAGGACACTGAAGCTTTCTTT.

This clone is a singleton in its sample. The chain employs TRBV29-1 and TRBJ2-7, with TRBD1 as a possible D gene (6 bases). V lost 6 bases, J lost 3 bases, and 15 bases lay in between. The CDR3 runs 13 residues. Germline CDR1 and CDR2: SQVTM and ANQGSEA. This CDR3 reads CSVMDSRYYEQYF. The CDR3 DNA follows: TGCAGCGTCATGGACAGCCGTTACTACGAGCAGTACTTC.

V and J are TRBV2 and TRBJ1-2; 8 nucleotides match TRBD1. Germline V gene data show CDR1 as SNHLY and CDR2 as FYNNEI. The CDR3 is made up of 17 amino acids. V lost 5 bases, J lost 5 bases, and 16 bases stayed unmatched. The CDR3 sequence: CASSTGLRTGWWYGYTF. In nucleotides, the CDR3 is TGTGCCAGCAGTACAGGCCTCAGGACAGGGTGGTGGTATGGCTACACCTTC.